This T cell receptor (beta chain) was recorded in a study of beta chain features in type 1 diabetes. Overall study findings and caveats: PCR, the amplification step, might favor shorter templates, equally in patients and controls.

CDR1 and CDR2 (germline): MNHEY, SVGAGI. The CDR3 has 13 amino acids. Trimming removed 7 bases at V and 6 bases at J, with 12 bases between. This clone has a handful of counts. Its antigen remains unidentified. Via the markers CD45RO/CCR7/CD25/CD127/CD95/CD27, stem cell-like memory, regulatory, central memory and naive CD4+ cells were sorted. Every bit of the isolated RNA underwent reverse transcription, so sequencing read expressed TCRB transcripts. TCRdb's table, derived via immunoSEQ multiplex PCR, lists solely in-frame clones and lacks some. The data show approximately 170,000 clones, just over 9% seen once.

This sequence joins TRBV6-5 and TRBJ2-2; D may be TRBD1 (6 bases). Sequencing was performed on central memory CD4+ T cells from blood. The sequence came from a woman aged 18 to 35 in good health. The CDR3 loop is CASKRAGAGELFF. The CDR3 nucleotides are TGTGCCAGCAAGAGGGCAGGGGCCGGGGAGCTGTTTTTT.